The 30 T cell receptor beta chains presented below share a single source sample, sequenced in a study of OX40 agonist ivuxolimab in advanced cancers. The repertoire was sequenced with immunoSEQ multiplex PCR; TCRdb's copy has only in-frame clones and lacks some. Among roughly 81,000 clones listed, 70% to 90% were seen once. The sequences come from CD4+ or CD8+ T cells sorted from blood, collected in a trial of the OX40 agonist ivuxolimab. The receptor source for this set is an adult with an advanced solid tumor such as melanoma, head and neck, liver or kidney cancer.

In this sample, this clone turned up once. The CDR3 spells CASSILPGELFF. CDR3 in DNA: TGTGCCAGTAGTATTCTCCCCGGGGAGCTGTTTTTT. The rearrangement links TRBV19 to TRBJ2-2; no clear D gene. V was clipped by 3 bases and J by 6 bases, with 5 bases between them. CDR1 and CDR2 (germline): LNHDA, SQIVND (reference sequence). The CDR3 is made up of 12 amino acids.

The V gene is TRBV18, the J gene TRBJ1-1; 7 bases are shared with TRBD1. Germline V gene sequence: CDR1 KGHSH, CDR2 LQKENI. The trim removed 6 bases at V and 7 bases at J, leaving 8 bases unmatched. This CDR3 is 13 amino acids long. The CDR3 DNA reads as TGTGCCAGCTCGCGGGACAGCCGCAGTGAAGCTTTCTTT. It translates to CASSRDSRSEAFF.

This clone was recorded only once. J is TRBJ2-1 and V is TRBV7-9; D unresolved. Looked up from germline, CDR1 is SEHNR and CDR2 is FQNEAQ (reference sequence). CDR3 length: 12 amino acids. Trimming stripped 5 bases from V and 2 bases from J, with 4 bases between. The CDR3 here is CASSRPYNEQFF. The CDR3 coding sequence is TGTGCCAGCAGCAGACCCTACAATGAGCAGTTCTTC. The full variable domain, completed using reference TRBV7-9 and TRBJ2-1, is DTGVSQNPRHKITKRGQNVTFRCDPISEHNRLYWYRQTLGQGPEFLTYFQNEAQLEKSRLLSDRFSAERPKGSFSTLEIQRTEQGDSAMYLCASSRPYNEQFFGPGTRLTVL.

The V and J genes are TRBV19 and TRBJ2-5, with a weak D call TRBD1 (5 bases). The V end was cut by 5 bases, the J end by 5 bases, with 6 bases between. CDR1 and CDR2 (germline): LNHDA, SQIVND (reference sequence). The CDR3 sequence is 11 residues long. The CDR3 loop reads CASSYRETQYF. The CDR3 bases are TGTGCCAGTAGTTACAGGGAGACCCAGTACTTC.

The V and J genes are TRBV9 and TRBJ2-1; possibly TRBD2 for D (7 bases). Trimming took 0 bases from V and 4 from J, leaving 11 bases between them. The CDR3 covers 15 residues. Germline CDR1 reads SGDLS; CDR2 reads YYNGEE. In DNA form, the CDR3 reads TGTGCCAGCAGCGTAGAAAGGGGGGGATACAATGAGCAGTTCTTC. Protein sequence: CASSVERGGYNEQFF.

The J gene is TRBJ1-2, the V gene TRBV29-1; no clear D. Trimming left V 0 bases short and J 2 bases short, with 7 bases between. This CDR3 region has 13 residues. Germline CDR1 and CDR2: SQVTM and ANQGSEA. The CDR3 DNA reads as TGCAGCGTTGAAGAGGTACGGAACTATGGCTACACCTTC. Protein: CSVEEVRNYGYTF.

Regarding this clone: A junction end diverges from the germline sequence, so it may reflect a read error. This sequence joins TRBV7-6 and TRBJ1-4, with 7 bases lining up with TRBD1. Germline V gene sequence: CDR1 SGHVS, CDR2 FNYEAQ. The length of the CDR3 is 16 residues. The CDR3 protein is CASSEGAGGAKEKLFF. The CDR3 bases are TGTGCCAGCAGCGAGGGGGCCGGGGGGGCTAAGGAAAAACTGTTTTTT.

The rearrangement links TRBV2 to TRBJ1-2; D is unclear. The V and J ends lost 0 bases and 8 bases respectively, with 7 bases between them. The CDR3 is made up of 12 amino acids. The germline CDR1 and CDR2 sequences are SNHLY and FYNNEI. The CDR3 region is CASSEAQLGYTF. The CDR3 DNA follows: TGTGCCAGCAGTGAAGCGCAGTTAGGCTACACCTTC.

The rearrangement links TRBV28 to TRBJ1-1, with D unclear. CDR1 and CDR2 from the germline V gene are MDHEN and SYDVKM. The CDR3 runs to 12 residues. Trimming pared 6 bases from V and 1 base from J, leaving 6 bases between. CDR3 protein: CASRTQNTEAFF. CDR3 DNA sequence: TGTGCCAGCAGAACACAGAACACTGAAGCTTTCTTT. The full variable domain, with the rest looked up from reference TRBV28 and TRBJ1-1, is DVKVTQSSRYLVKRTGEKVFLECVQDMDHENMFWYRQDPGLGLRLIYFSYDVKMKEKGDIPEGYSVSREKKERFSLILESASTNQTSMYLCASRTQNTEAFFGQGTRLTVV.

The CDR3 is CASSSLGWDSNNQPQHF. DNA for the CDR3: TGTGCCAGCAGCTCATTAGGCTGGGACAGCAACAATCAGCCCCAGCATTTT. The chain joins TRBV7-2 to TRBJ1-5; 7 nucleotides agree with TRBD1. V trimming: 4 bases; J trimming: 3 bases; junction bases outside the gene matches: 12. The germline CDR1 and CDR2 sequences are SGHTA and FQGNSA. This CDR3 is 17 amino acids long.

This clone was counted once. The chain employs TRBV6-5 and TRBJ2-7; D may be TRBD2 (5 bases). V was cut by 6 bases and J by 1 base, with 13 bases left in between. There are 14 residues in the CDR3. Germline-derived CDR1 and CDR2 are MNHEY and SVGAGI. The CDR3 region is CASSTGKLSYEQYF. DNA for the CDR3: TGTGCCAGCAGCACCGGGAAACTGTCCTACGAGCAGTACTTC.

The chain links TRBV4-3 to TRBJ1-4; D gene uncertain. V was cut by 2 bases and J by 9 bases, with 19 bases left in between. The CDR3 consists of 16 residues. Per the germline V gene, CDR1 is LGHNA and CDR2 is YSLEER. The DNA for the CDR3 is TGCGCCAGCAGCCAAACGGGTCGGGAGCCATCTCAAAAACTGTTTTTT. Residues: CASSQTGREPSQKLFF.

This chain uses TRBV4-2 with TRBJ2-7; D unresolved. The CDR3 length is 13 residues. Germline V lookup: CDR1 LGHNA, CDR2 YNFKEQ. Trimming pared 0 bases from V and 5 bases from J, leaving 8 bases between. This CDR3 reads CASSQDEADEQYF. In nucleotides, the CDR3 is TGTGCCAGCAGCCAAGATGAGGCGGACGAGCAGTACTTC.

V gene TRBV7-2 combines with J gene TRBJ2-7, with TRBD2 matching 9 bases. The ends lost 5 bases at V and 2 bases at J; junction bases unmatched: 10. Germline loops: CDR1 SGHTA, CDR2 FQGNSA. The CDR3 length is 16 residues. CDR3 residues: CASSPKRTSAPYEQYF. For the CDR3, the DNA is TGTGCCAGCAGCCCAAAGCGGACTAGCGCACCCTACGAGCAGTACTTC.

The J gene is TRBJ2-6, the V gene TRBV5-1, with D perhaps matching TRBD2 (6 bases). Per the germline V gene, CDR1 is SGHRS and CDR2 is YFSETQ. The V end was cut by 4 bases, the J end by 1 base, with 9 bases between. The CDR3 length is 15 residues. The DNA for the CDR3 is TGCGCCAGCAGCCCAGGAGGGTCTGGGGCCAACGTCCTGACTTTC. This translates into CASSPGGSGANVLTF.

The genes are TRBV5-4 and TRBJ1-1, with D possibly being TRBD1 (5 bases). CDR1 and CDR2 from the germline V gene are SGHNT and YYREEE (reference sequence). The length of the CDR3 is 13 residues. V lost 6 bases to trimming and J lost 0 bases, with 9 bases between them. CDR3 in DNA: TGTGCCAGCACCCTGGGGGTGAACACTGAAGCTTTCTTT. Protein: CASTLGVNTEAFF.

This clone is a singleton in its sample. The same CDR3 is also encoded by other DNA sequences in this sample. This sequence joins TRBV4-1 and TRBJ2-1; the D is unclear. The length of the CDR3 is 20 residues. The V gene's germline CDR1 is MGHRA and CDR2 YSYEKL. V was trimmed by 3 bases and J by 3 bases, leaving 27 bases between them. Written as DNA, the CDR3 is TGCGCCAGCAGCCAGAAGGCCTCCGCGGCATATCAGGCAGGCTACAATGAGCAGTTCTTC. This codes for CASSQKASAAYQAGYNEQFF.

This clone was picked up one time. The V and J genes are TRBV19 and TRBJ2-1; 7 bases are shared with TRBD2. CDR3 length: 18 amino acids. Trimming cost V 5 bases and J 0 bases; bases outside gene matches: 13. Germline CDR1 reads LNHDA; CDR2 reads SQIVND (reference sequence). In DNA form, the CDR3 reads TGTGCCAGTAGTTTTGGACTAGTGGGGATAAGCTCCTACAATGAGCAGTTCTTC. It codes for CASSFGLVGISSYNEQFF.

The chain is built from TRBV7-9 and TRBJ2-5, with D hard to call. TRBJ2-7 explains the end of the DNA better; the J call may be wrong. The CDR3 covers 11 residues. Germline values: CDR1 SEHNR, CDR2 FQNEAQ (reference sequence). The CDR3 bases are TGTGCCAGCAGTCTCAGCTACGAGCAGTACTTC. Protein: CASSLSYEQYF.

This clone has just a few counts. The chain employs TRBV7-8 and TRBJ1-2; 7 bases are shared with TRBD1. The V segment lost 1 base and the J segment 4 bases; nucleotides outside the gene matches: 15. CDR3 size: 18 residues. Germline CDR1 is SGHVS and CDR2 is FQNEAQ. The CDR3 nucleotides are TGTGCCAGCAGCTTAGTAGGAGGAGGGGGCGGAAGCGGCTATGGCTACACCTTC. Translation gives CASSLVGGGGGSGYGYTF. Variable domain in full (rest from reference TRBV7-8 and TRBJ1-2): GAGVSQSPRYKVAKRGQDVALRCDPISGHVSLFWYQQALGQGPEFLTYFQNEAQLDKSGLPSDRFFAERPEGSVSTLKIQRTQQEDSAVYLCASSLVGGGGGSGYGYTFGSGTRLTVV.

The V gene is TRBV19, the J gene TRBJ2-2; 7 bases map to TRBD2. CDR1 and CDR2 from the germline V gene are LNHDA and SQIVND (reference sequence). This CDR3 has 15 amino acids. With 4 bases clipped from V and 4 bases from J, the junction kept 6 bases outside the gene matches. CDR3 residues: CASSRLGGSTGELFF. The CDR3 nucleotides read TGTGCCAGTAGTAGACTCGGGGGGAGCACCGGGGAGCTGTTTTTT.

This rearrangement joins TRBV10-3 to TRBJ1-3, with D perhaps matching TRBD1 (5 bases). Trimming took off 3 bases at V and 4 bases at J, with 13 bases between the two ends. CDR1 is ENHRY and CDR2 is SYGVKD in the germline V gene. The CDR3 is made up of 15 amino acids. The DNA for the CDR3 is TGTGCCATCAGTGACTCGGGGCGGGAGGGAAACACCATATATTTT. It specifies CAISDSGREGNTIYF.

The chain links TRBV5-4 to TRBJ2-5, with TRBD2 matching 8 bases. V lost 4 bases to trimming and J lost 0 bases; unmatched junction nucleotides: 5. Germline lookup yields CDR1 SGHNT and CDR2 YYREEE (reference sequence). The CDR3 is 15 residues long. DNA for the CDR3: TGTGCCAGCAGCGGAAAGCGGGGGAACCAAGAGACCCAGTACTTC. As protein: CASSGKRGNQETQYF. The full variable domain, completed using reference TRBV5-4 and TRBJ2-5, is ETGVTQSPTHLIKTRGQQVTLRCSSQSGHNTVSWYQQALGQGPQFIFQYYREEENGRGNFPPRFSGLQFPNYSSELNVNALELDDSALYLCASSGKRGNQETQYFGPGTRLLVL.

Here the CDR3 reads CASSPGTGVGPPEAFF. The CDR3 nucleotides read TGTGCCAGCAGCCCCGGGACAGGGGTCGGTCCCCCTGAAGCTTTCTTT. The V gene is TRBV7-3, the J gene TRBJ1-1, with TRBD1 matching 10 bases. After removal of 5 bases from V and 6 bases from J, the junction contained 12 bases not matched to a gene. This CDR3 contains 16 residues. CDR1 and CDR2 from the germline V gene are SGHTA and FQGTGA. Using reference TRBV7-3 and TRBJ1-1 for the parts outside the CDR3, the full variable domain is GAGVSQTPSNKVTEKGKYVELRCDPISGHTALYWYRQSLGQGPEFLIYFQGTGAADDSGLPNDRFFAVRPEGSVSTLKIQRTERGDSAVYLCASSPGTGVGPPEAFFGQGTRLTVV.

The V and J genes are TRBV28 and TRBJ1-1; D gene unclear. V lost 6 bases to trimming and J lost 3 bases, with 8 bases between them. Germline V CDR1 and CDR2: MDHEN, SYDVKM. The CDR3 is 12 residues long. CDR3 protein: CASRQPYTEAFF. CDR3 nucleotide sequence: TGTGCCAGCAGGCAACCTTACACTGAAGCTTTCTTT.

The rearrangement links TRBV16 to TRBJ1-4; TRBD1 is a possible D gene (5 bases). Germline V gene data show CDR1 as KGHSY and CDR2 as FQNENV. This CDR3 region has 15 residues. V lost 6 bases and J lost 0, with 11 bases in between. The CDR3, as DNA: TGTGCCAGCAGATCGGACATCGCAACTAATGAAAAACTGTTTTTT. Translating gives CASRSDIATNEKLFF.

CDR3 bases: TGTGCCAGTAGTTTATCGGGGGATGGCTACACCTTC. It is translated as CASSLSGDGYTF. V and J are TRBV19 and TRBJ1-2; possibly TRBD1 for D (5 bases). The ends were cut back, 5 bases at V and 6 bases at J, with 10 bases in the middle. Germline V gives CDR1 LNHDA, CDR2 SQIVND (reference sequence). This CDR3 is built from 12 residues.

The V and J genes are TRBV7-9 and TRBJ2-3; tentative D call: TRBD2 (7 bases). CDR1 and CDR2 (germline): SEHNR, FQNEAQ (reference sequence). The V and J ends lost 5 bases and 4 bases respectively, with 10 bases between them. CDR3 length: 13 amino acids. The DNA for the CDR3 is TGTGCCAGCAGCCGGGGGGCCCCAGATACGCAGTATTTT. This translates into CASSRGAPDTQYF.

The V call is TRBV18, the J call TRBJ1-2; TRBD1 agrees at 7 bases. CDR1 and CDR2 from the germline V gene are KGHSH and LQKENI. The CDR3 covers 15 residues. Trimming took 4 bases from V and 2 from J; bases not matched to a gene: 7. DNA of the CDR3: TGTGCCAGCTCACTAAGCTCGGGACAGAACTATGGCTACACCTTC. Residues: CASSLSSGQNYGYTF.

The genes are TRBV18 and TRBJ1-1; D may be TRBD1 (5 bases). The CDR3 length is 11 residues. Germline CDR1 KGHSH, CDR2 LQKENI. V was pared by 9 bases and J by 3 bases, with 8 bases between. CDR3 sequence: CASQGDTEAFF. As DNA, the CDR3 is TGTGCCAGTCAGGGAGACACTGAAGCTTTCTTT.